The sequence of this TCR beta chain was determined in a study of neoadjuvant anti-PD-1 for oral cavity cancer. Whole-study findings and limits: After neoadjuvant nivolumab, PBMC T cell clonality was significantly higher in non-responders than responders.

As concerns this clone: Antigen: not known.

V was clipped by 4 bases and J by 1 base, with 11 bases between them. The CDR3 loop spans 15 amino acids. CDR1 and CDR2 (germline): MGHRA, YSYEKL. Time point specified: after neoadjuvant nivolumab, at surgical resection. Blood cells were analyzed directly, without culture or expansion. Six replicates per PBMC sample, mostly from 400 to 500 ng of genomic DNA. Assay used: immunoSEQ multiplex PCR; TCRdb lists only in-frame clones, some missing. The sample lists over 65,000 clones; 70% to 90% were seen once. This sequence joins TRBV4-1 and TRBJ1-3, with D unresolved. Material: PBMCs, obtained after nivolumab (anti-PD-1) treatment. This clonotype was obtained from a person between 40 and 80 years old with oral cavity squamous cell carcinoma. The CDR3 nucleotides read TGCGCCAGCAGCCGGGTGGGAGGATCTGGAAACACCATATATTTT. As protein: CASSRVGGSGNTIYF.